These 11 T cell receptor beta chains were sequenced from one sample in a study of blood T cell repertoires in COVID-19. Measured with immunoSEQ multiplex PCR; TCRdb has only the in-frame clones, and not every one. The profile shows under 350,000 clones, roughly 85% of them singletons. The sample comprised peripheral blood. Every receptor here comes from a human donor in a cohort sampled during active COVID-19.

The chain is built from TRBV30 and TRBJ1-2; D is ambiguous. The germline V gene encodes CDR1 GTSNPN and CDR2 SVGIG (reference sequence). V lost 2 bases and J 1 base, leaving 8 bases between the germline ends. The CDR3 runs 13 residues. The CDR3 bases are TGTGCCTGGAGTTTCCGTTATAACTATGGCTACACCTTC. Its protein is CAWSFRYNYGYTF.

This sequence joins TRBV27 and TRBJ1-6, with a possible D match to TRBD1 (5 bases). Germline loops: CDR1 MNHEY, CDR2 SMNVEV (reference sequence). CDR3 length equals 15 residues. Deletions cut 1 base from V and 7 bases from J, with 11 bases between. The CDR3 DNA sequence: TGTGCCAGCAGTTTATGGTTGGCAGGGAATTCACCCCTCCACTTT. Protein product: CASSLWLAGNSPLHF.

The chain combines TRBV3-1 (or the pseudogene TRBV3-2) with TRBJ1-1, with 7 bases matching TRBD1. Germline V gene lookup returns CDR1 LGHDT and CDR2 YNNKEL (reference sequence). Trimming at V came to 1 base and at J to 7 bases, leaving 9 bases not matched to a gene. This CDR3 is 15 amino acids long. CDR3 loop: CASSQAFSDRNEAFF. CDR3 nucleotides: TGTGCCAGCAGCCAAGCCTTTTCGGACAGGAATGAAGCTTTCTTT.

The V call is TRBV18, the J call TRBJ2-1; TRBD2 aligns across 13 bases. CDR3 length: 17 residues. Germline loops: CDR1 KGHSH, CDR2 LQKENI. V trimming: 6 bases; J trimming: 4 bases; junction bases outside the gene matches: 9. The DNA for the CDR3 is TGTGCCAGCTCTCCAGGACTAGCGGGAGTGATGTACAATGAGCAGTTCTTC. It is translated as CASSPGLAGVMYNEQFF. Looking up the rest from reference TRBV18 and TRBJ2-1 gives the full variable domain: NAGVMQNPRHLVRRRGQEARLRCSPMKGHSHVYWYRQLPEEGLKFMVYLQKENIIDESGMPKERFSAEFPKEGPSILRIQQVVRGDSAAYFCASSPGLAGVMYNEQFFGPGTRLTVL.

This chain joins TRBV5-1 and TRBJ1-1; a weak D match, TRBD1 (5 bases). The germline V gene has CDR1 SGHRS and CDR2 YFSETQ. V dropped 2 bases and J dropped 1 base, with 12 bases sitting between them. The CDR3 contains 15 residues. Here the CDR3 reads CASSFVLGGNTEAFF. The CDR3, as DNA: TGCGCCAGCAGCTTTGTGCTGGGGGGGAACACTGAAGCTTTCTTT. Combining the CDR3 with reference TRBV5-1 and TRBJ1-1 gives the whole variable domain KAGVTQTPRYLIKTRGQQVTLSCSPISGHRSVSWYQQTPGQGLQFLFEYFSETQRNKGNFPGRFSGRQFSNSRSEMNVSTLELGDSALYLCASSFVLGGNTEAFFGQGTRLTVV.

This chain joins TRBV5-6 and TRBJ2-5; tentatively, D is TRBD1 (5 bases). The V end lost 2 bases, the J end lost 4 bases, and 15 bases lay between the germline ends. CDR1 is SGHDT, CDR2 YYEEEE, per germline. The CDR3 totals 15 residues. The CDR3 DNA follows: TGTGCCAGCAGCTTCTTGACCGCAGGGTCAGAGACCCAGTACTTC. Its translation: CASSFLTAGSETQYF.

The rearrangement joins TRBV3-1 (or the pseudogene TRBV3-2) to TRBJ2-1; the D is unclear. The ends were cut back, 1 base at V and 4 bases at J, with 11 bases in the middle. The CDR3 contains 15 residues. The germline V gene encodes CDR1 LGHDT and CDR2 YNNKEL (reference sequence). The CDR3 is CASSQVSRKYNEQFF. CDR3 nucleotide sequence: TGTGCCAGCAGCCAAGTCTCGCGGAAGTACAATGAGCAGTTCTTC.

The CDR3, as DNA: TGTGCCACCAGTGAGACCGGGAAGTACCAAGAGACCCAGTACTTC. Encoded protein: CATSETGKYQETQYF. The V call is TRBV24-1, the J call TRBJ2-5, with a tentative D call TRBD2 (5 bases). In germline, CDR1 is KGHDR, CDR2 SFDVKD. CDR3 size: 15 residues. The germline V and J ends were trimmed by 4 bases and 0 bases, with 11 bases remaining between them.

The V and J genes are TRBV2 and TRBJ1-2; D may be TRBD1 (6 bases). The CDR3 has 12 amino acids. Germline V CDR1 and CDR2: SNHLY, FYNNEI. Deletions cut 5 bases from V and 4 bases from J, with 8 bases between. The DNA of the CDR3 is TGTGCCAGCAGTAAACAGGGCTATGGCTACACCTTC. As protein: CASSKQGYGYTF.

The V and J genes are TRBV11-2 and TRBJ2-5, with 7 bases matching TRBD1. Germline V gives CDR1 SGHAT, CDR2 FQNNGV. This CDR3 spans 14 amino acids. With V trimmed by 2 bases and J by 2 bases, 2 bases remained unmatched. The CDR3 region is CASSLLQGQETQYF. CDR3 in DNA: TGTGCCAGCAGCTTACTACAGGGGCAAGAGACCCAGTACTTC.

The chain is built from TRBV24-1 and TRBJ2-1, with D perhaps TRBD2 (6 bases). This CDR3 contains 12 residues. V was clipped by 6 bases and J by 10 bases, with 12 bases between them. Germline loops: CDR1 KGHDR, CDR2 SFDVKD. The CDR3 here is CATSPRAGEQFF. DNA of the CDR3: TGTGCCACCAGTCCCCGGGCGGGGGAGCAGTTCTTC.